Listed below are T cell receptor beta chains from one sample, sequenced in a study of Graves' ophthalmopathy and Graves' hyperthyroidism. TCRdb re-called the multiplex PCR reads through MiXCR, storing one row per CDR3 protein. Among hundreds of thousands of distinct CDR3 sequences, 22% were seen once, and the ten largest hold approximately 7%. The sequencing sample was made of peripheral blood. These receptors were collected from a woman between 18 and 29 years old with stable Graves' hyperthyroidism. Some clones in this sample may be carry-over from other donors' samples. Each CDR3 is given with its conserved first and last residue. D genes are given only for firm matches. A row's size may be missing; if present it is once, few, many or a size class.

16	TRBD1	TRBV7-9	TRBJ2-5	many	TGTGCCAGCAGCGGCCCGGGACAGAGAAGCCAAGAGACCCAGTACTTC	CASSGPGQRSQETQYF
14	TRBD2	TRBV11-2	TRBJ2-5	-	TGTGCCAGCAGCTTAGTGCGGGGGTGGGAGACCCAGTACTTC	CASSLVRGWETQYF
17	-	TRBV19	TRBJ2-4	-	TGTGCCAGTAGTAAAGGTAGTAGTCCGCTAGCCAAAAACATTCAGTACTTC	CASSKGSSPLAKNIQYF
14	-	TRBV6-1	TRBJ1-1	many	TGTGCCAGCAGACCAGGGGTTTTGAACACTGAAGCTTTCTTT	CASRPGVLNTEAFF
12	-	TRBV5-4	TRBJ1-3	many	TGTGCCAGCAGCGAGATCGGAAACACCATATATTTT	CASSEIGNTIYF
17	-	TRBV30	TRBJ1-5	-	TGTGCCTCCTCAGGGCGGGACGGCCGGGCGAGCAATCAGCCCCAGCATTTT	CASSGRDGRASNQPQHF
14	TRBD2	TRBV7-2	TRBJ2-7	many	TGTGCCAGCAGCTCGGGACTAGCGGGGGCGGAGCAGTACTTC	CASSSGLAGAEQYF
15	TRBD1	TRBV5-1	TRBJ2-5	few	TGCGCCAGCAGCTTGGCGCAGGGGGCGCGAGAGACCCAGTACTTC	CASSLAQGARETQYF
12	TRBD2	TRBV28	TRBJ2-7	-	TGTGCCAGCGTAGCGGGGCCTGAGAAGCAGTACTTC	CASVAGPEKQYF
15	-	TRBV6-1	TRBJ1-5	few	TGTGCCAGCATGCCAGACAGCGGAGGTGGTCAGCCCCAGCATTTT	CASMPDSGGGQPQHF
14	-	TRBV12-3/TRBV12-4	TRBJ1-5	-	TGTGCCAGCACCTTCCGGGACCACAATCAGCCCCAGCATTTT	CASTFRDHNQPQHF
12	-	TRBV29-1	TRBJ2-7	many	TGCAGCGTTTGGCTCAGGAACTACGAGCAGTACTTC	CSVWLRNYEQYF
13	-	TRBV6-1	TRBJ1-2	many	TGTGCCAGCAGGCCCAGCTTGGGGGGCGGCTACACCTTC	CASRPSLGGGYTF
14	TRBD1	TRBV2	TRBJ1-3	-	TGTGCCAGCAGCAGTACAGGGGAGCTAAGGACCATATATTTT	CASSSTGELRTIYF
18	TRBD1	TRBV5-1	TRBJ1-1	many	TGCGCCAGCAGCCCCATGGGACAGGGTAGATTCATGGACACTGAAGCTTTCTTT	CASSPMGQGRFMDTEAFF
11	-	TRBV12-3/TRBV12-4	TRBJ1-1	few	TGTGCCAGCAGTCCGTTGGCTGAAGCTTTCTTT	CASSPLAEAFF
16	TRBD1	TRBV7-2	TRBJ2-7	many	TGTGCCAGCAGCCCTACCGGGACAGGAGCATCCTACGAGCAGTACTTC	CASSPTGTGASYEQYF
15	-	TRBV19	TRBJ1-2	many	TGTGCCAGTAGCCCCCGGCGGGACTCTACGGATGGCTACACCTTC	CASSPRRDSTDGYTF
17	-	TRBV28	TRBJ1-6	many	TGTGCCAGCAGTTTGAGGCATACAAGCTCCTATAATTCACCCCTCCACTTT	CASSLRHTSSYNSPLHF
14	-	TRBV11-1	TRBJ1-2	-	TGTGCCAGCAGCTGGGGGCTTCGGGGGGATGGCTACACCTTC	CASSWGLRGDGYTF
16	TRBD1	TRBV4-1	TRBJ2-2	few	TGCGCCAGCAGCGGGAGACAGGGAACCTACACCGGGGAGCTGTTTTTT	CASSGRQGTYTGELFF
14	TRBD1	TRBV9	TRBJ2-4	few	TGTGCCAGCAGCGCGACAGGGGGCGCGGACATTCAGTACTTC	CASSATGGADIQYF
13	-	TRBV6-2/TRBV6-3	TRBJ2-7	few	TGTGCCAGCGCACCTAGGAGCTCCTACGAGCAGTACTTC	CASAPRSSYEQYF
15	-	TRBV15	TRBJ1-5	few	TGTGCCACCAGCAGAGTCGCGGGTAGCAATCAGCCCCAGCATTTT	CATSRVAGSNQPQHF
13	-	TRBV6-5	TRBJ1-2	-	TGTGCCAGCAGTTATGGGTCCGGAGGGGGCTACACCTTC	CASSYGSGGGYTF
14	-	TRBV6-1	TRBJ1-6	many	TGTGCCAGCAGCCCGTACAGCTCGAATTCACCCCTCCACTTT	CASSPYSSNSPLHF
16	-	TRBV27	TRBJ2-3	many	TGTGCCAGCAGTAAGGCGAAAGGGAGGCAGTCAGATACGCAGTATTTT	CASSKAKGRQSDTQYF
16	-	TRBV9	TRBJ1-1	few	TGTGCCAGCAGCCCCTTTGGAGGGGGAGGGCACACTGAAGCTTTCTTT	CASSPFGGGGHTEAFF
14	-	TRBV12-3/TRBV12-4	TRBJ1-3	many	TGTGCCAGCAGTTTTTTTAGTGCTGGAAACACCATATATTTT	CASSFFSAGNTIYF
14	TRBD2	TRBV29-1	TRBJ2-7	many	TGCAGCGTTCTACTAGCGGAGGGGGCCTACGAGCAGTACTTC	CSVLLAEGAYEQYF
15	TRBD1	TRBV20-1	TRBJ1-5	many	TGCAGTGCTCTTGAAGACAGGGGTCTGAATCAGCCCCAGCATTTT	CSALEDRGLNQPQHF
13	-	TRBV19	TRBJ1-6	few	TGTGCCAGTTCGGGACTCCCACGTTCACCCCTCCACTTT	CASSGLPRSPLHF
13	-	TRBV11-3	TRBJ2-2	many	TGTGCCAGCCGTGGCAGGGGAACCGGGGAGCTGTTTTTT	CASRGRGTGELFF
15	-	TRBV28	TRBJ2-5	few	TGTGCCAGCAGCAGGACTAGGGGGTGGCAAGAGACCCAGTACTTC	CASSRTRGWQETQYF
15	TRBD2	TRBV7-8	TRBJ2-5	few	TGTGCCAGCAGCTTTAGCGGGCGGGTTCAAGAGACCCAGTACTTC	CASSFSGRVQETQYF
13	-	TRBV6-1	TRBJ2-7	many	TGTGCCAGCAGTGAATTCGGGAACTACGAGCAGTACTTC	CASSEFGNYEQYF
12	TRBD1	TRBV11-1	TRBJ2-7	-	TGTGCCAGCAGCCGAACAGGGGACGAGCAGCACTTC	CASSRTGDEQHF
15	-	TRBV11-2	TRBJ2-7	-	TGTGCCAGCAGCTCCCCAGGGCAAGGCTATCGCGAGCAGTACTTC	CASSSPGQGYREQYF
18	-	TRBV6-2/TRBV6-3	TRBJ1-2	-	TGTGCCAGCAGTTACCCGCCGCGCGGAAGACAGCATCCCGGCGGCTACACCTTC	CASSYPPRGRQHPGGYTF
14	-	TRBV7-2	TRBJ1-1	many	TGTGCCAGCAGCTTAGCACACATGAACACTGAAGCTTTCTTT	CASSLAHMNTEAFF
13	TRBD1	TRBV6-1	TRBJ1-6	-	TGTGCCAGCGGGGGGACAGGGAATTCACCCCTCCACTTT	CASGGTGNSPLHF
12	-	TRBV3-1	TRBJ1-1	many	TGTGCCAGCAGCCAAGGAGCCAGAAGAGCTTTCTTT	CASSQGARRAFF
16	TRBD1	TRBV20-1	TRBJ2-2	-	TGCAGTGCTTTTTCAAACAGGGGGCTTCGGACCGGGGAGCTGTGTTTT	CSAFSNRGLRTGELCF
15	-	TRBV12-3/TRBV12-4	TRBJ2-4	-	TGTGCCAGCAGTTTGGGAAGGGTAGCCAAAAACATTCAGTACTTC	CASSLGRVAKNIQYF
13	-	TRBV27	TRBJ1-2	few	TGTGCCAGCAGTTCCACAGGGAGTAACGGCTACACCTTC	CASSSTGSNGYTF
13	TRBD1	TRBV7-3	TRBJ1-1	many	TGTGCCAGCAGCTTAGGACAGGTCGCGCCAGCTTTCTTT	CASSLGQVAPAFF
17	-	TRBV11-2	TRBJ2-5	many	TGTGCCAGCAGCTTAGGGTCCGGCAGGTGGTACCAAGAGACCCAGTACTTC	CASSLGSGRWYQETQYF
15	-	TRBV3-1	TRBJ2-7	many	TGTGCCAGCAGCCAAGGCCCCTGGGGCGGCTACGAGCAGTACTTC	CASSQGPWGGYEQYF
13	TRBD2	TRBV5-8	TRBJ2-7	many	TGTGCCAGCAGTTCGGGGGGTTGGAACGAGCAGTACTTC	CASSSGGWNEQYF
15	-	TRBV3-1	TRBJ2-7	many	TGTGCCAGCAGCCCAATAAAAGCCCCGGGGAGCGAGCAGTACTTC	CASSPIKAPGSEQYF
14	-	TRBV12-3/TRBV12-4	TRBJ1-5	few	TGTGCCAGCAGTTCGGACGGGGTCATTCAGCCCCAGCATTTT	CASSSDGVIQPQHF
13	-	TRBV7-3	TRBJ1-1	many	TGTGCCAGCAGTTTTTCAGGGAACACTGAAGCTTTCTTT	CASSFSGNTEAFF
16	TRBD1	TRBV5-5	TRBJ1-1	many	TGTGCCAGCAGCCGCCCCGGGACAGGGGGAAGGACTGAAGCTTTCTTT	CASSRPGTGGRTEAFF